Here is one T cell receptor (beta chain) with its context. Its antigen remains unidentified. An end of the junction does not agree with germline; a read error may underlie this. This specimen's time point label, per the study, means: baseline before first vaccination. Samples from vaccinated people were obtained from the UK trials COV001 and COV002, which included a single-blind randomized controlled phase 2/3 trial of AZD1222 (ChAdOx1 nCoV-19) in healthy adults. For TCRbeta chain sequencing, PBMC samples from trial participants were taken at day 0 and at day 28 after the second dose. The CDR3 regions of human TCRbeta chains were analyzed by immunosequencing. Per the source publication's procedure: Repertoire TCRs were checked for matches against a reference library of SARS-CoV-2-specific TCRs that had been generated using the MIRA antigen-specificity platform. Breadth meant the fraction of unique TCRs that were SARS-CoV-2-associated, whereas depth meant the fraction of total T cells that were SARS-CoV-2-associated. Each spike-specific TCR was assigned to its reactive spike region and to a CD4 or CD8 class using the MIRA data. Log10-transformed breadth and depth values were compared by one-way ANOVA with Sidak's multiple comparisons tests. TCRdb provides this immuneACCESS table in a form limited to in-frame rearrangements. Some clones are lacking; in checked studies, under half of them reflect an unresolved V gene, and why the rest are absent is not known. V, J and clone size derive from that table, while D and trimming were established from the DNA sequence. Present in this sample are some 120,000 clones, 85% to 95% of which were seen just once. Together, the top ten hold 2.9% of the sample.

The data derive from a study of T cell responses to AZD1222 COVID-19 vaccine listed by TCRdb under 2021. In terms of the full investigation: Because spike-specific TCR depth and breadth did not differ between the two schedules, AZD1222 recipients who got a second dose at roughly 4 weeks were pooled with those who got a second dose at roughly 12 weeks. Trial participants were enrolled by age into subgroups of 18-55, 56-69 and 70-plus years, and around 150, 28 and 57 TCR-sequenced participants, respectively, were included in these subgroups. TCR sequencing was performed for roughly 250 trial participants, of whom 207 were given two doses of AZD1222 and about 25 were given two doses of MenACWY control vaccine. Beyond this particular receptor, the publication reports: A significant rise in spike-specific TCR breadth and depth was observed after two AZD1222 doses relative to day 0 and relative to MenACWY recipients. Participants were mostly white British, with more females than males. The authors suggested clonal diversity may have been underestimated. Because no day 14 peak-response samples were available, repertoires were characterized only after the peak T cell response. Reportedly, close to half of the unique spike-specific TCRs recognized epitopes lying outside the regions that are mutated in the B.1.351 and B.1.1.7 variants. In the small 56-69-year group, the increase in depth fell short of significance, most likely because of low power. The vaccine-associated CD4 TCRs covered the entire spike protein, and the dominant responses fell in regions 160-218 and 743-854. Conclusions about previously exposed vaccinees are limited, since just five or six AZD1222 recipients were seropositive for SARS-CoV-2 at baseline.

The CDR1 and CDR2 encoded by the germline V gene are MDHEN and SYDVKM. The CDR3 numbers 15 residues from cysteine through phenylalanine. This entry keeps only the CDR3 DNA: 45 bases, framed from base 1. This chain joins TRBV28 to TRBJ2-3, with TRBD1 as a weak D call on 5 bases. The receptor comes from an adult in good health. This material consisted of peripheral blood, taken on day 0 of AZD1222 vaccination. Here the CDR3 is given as CASNLWATGTDTQYF. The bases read TGTGCCAGCAATTTATGGGCGACAGGCACAGATACGCAGTATTTT.